The 9 T cell receptor beta chains given below trace back to one sample, sequenced in a study of Ad26.COV2.S vaccination and SARS-CoV-2 variants. Profiling relied on immunoSEQ multiplex PCR, and the TCRdb table lists in-frame clones only, not all of them. This table holds a few hundred thousand clones, around 88% found once. The treatment is: roughly 19 received Ad26.COV2.S at low or high dose, single or two shots; about 5 received placebo; per-sample allocation not given. Collection of samples fell on day 63 after the first vaccine or placebo injection. The material was peripheral blood, obtained in a trial of Ad26.COV2.S vaccine versus placebo. These receptors originate from a person aged 18-60 years who received the Ad26.COV2.S COVID-19 vaccine or a placebo.

The chain joins TRBV7-8 to TRBJ1-4; TRBD1 aligns across 7 bases. After removal of 4 bases from V and 7 bases from J, the junction contained 9 bases not matched to a gene. In germline, CDR1 is SGHVS, CDR2 FQNEAQ. This CDR3 has 15 amino acids. CDR3 residues: CASSSLGTETEKLFF. The CDR3 DNA reads as TGTGCCAGCAGCTCCCTGGGGACAGAGACTGAAAAACTGTTTTTT.

The chain is built from TRBV2 and TRBJ2-1; no clear D gene. The CDR3 totals 14 residues. Trimming stripped 6 bases from V and 5 bases from J, with 14 bases between. Germline CDR1 SNHLY, CDR2 FYNNEI. CDR3 nucleotides: TGTGCCAGCAGGACGGGCTATTGGAACAATGAGCAGTTCTTC. It encodes CASRTGYWNNEQFF.

This clone was observed a single time. The rearrangement uses TRBV4-3 and TRBJ1-4; D is ambiguous. The CDR3 is 13 residues long. Trimming took off 0 bases at V and 8 bases at J, with 7 bases between the two ends. Germline V lookup: CDR1 LGHNA, CDR2 YSLEER. DNA of the CDR3: TGCGCCAGCAGCCAAGATAGGAGCGAAAAACTGTTTTTT. Its protein is CASSQDRSEKLFF.

The CDR3 nucleotides are TGTGCCTGGAGTGTACGGGGTGGGCGTCAGCCCCAGCATTTT. Protein: CAWSVRGGRQPQHF. This chain uses TRBV30 with TRBJ1-5; no clear D gene. Germline CDR1 reads GTSNPN; CDR2 reads SVGIG (reference sequence). The CDR3 runs to 14 residues. V lost 0 bases and J 6 bases, leaving 12 bases between the germline ends.

This chain joins TRBV7-9 and TRBJ2-1; 9 bases are a match to TRBD1. CDR1 and CDR2 (germline): SEHNR, FQNEAQ (reference sequence). CDR3 size: 15 residues. V lost 5 bases and J lost 6; bases outside the gene matches: 8. CDR3 residues: CASSRGTGISNEQFF. In nucleotides, the CDR3 is TGTGCCAGCAGCCGCGGGACAGGGATAAGCAATGAGCAGTTCTTC.

This clone was recorded a few times. J is TRBJ1-5 and V is TRBV24-1, with D unclear. The CDR3 consists of 14 residues. Germline V lookup: CDR1 KGHDR, CDR2 SFDVKD. V lost 3 bases, J lost 4 bases, and 9 bases lay in between. The CDR3 nucleotides read TGTGCCACCAGTGATATGCGTACGAATCAGCCCCAGCATTTT. This encodes CATSDMRTNQPQHF.

This CDR3 reads CASSTGPTTEAFF. The CDR3, as DNA: TGTGCCAGTAGTACGGGACCGACCACTGAAGCTTTCTTT. The V call is TRBV19, the J call TRBJ1-1, with D possibly TRBD1 on 5 matching bases. Germline CDR1 and CDR2: LNHDA and SQIVND (reference sequence). V lost 4 bases and J lost 4, with 10 bases in between. This CDR3 is built from 13 residues.

The chain joins TRBV6-2 or TRBV6-3 to TRBJ1-5; TRBD1 is a possible D gene (6 bases). Trimming took 0 bases from V and 4 from J, leaving 13 bases between them. The CDR3 contains 16 residues. Germline CDR1 reads MNHEY; CDR2 reads SVGEGT. The CDR3 DNA sequence: TGTGCCAGCAGTTACTCGACAGGAGGGGGGAATCAGCCCCAGCATTTT. Translating it yields CASSYSTGGGNQPQHF.

The V call is TRBV19, the J call TRBJ2-1; D remains ambiguous. The germline gives CDR1 LNHDA, CDR2 SQIVND (reference sequence). This CDR3 has 14 amino acids. V was clipped by 6 bases and J by 0 bases, with 9 bases between them. The CDR3 DNA sequence: TGTGCCAGTAGGTCGGTAAGCTCCTACAATGAGCAGTTCTTC. Its translation: CASRSVSSYNEQFF.